The text below deals with one T cell receptor (beta chain). These data are taken from a study of shared clonotypes between healthy human individuals. TCRdb's copy holds only in-frame clones and misses some; the assay was immunoSEQ multiplex PCR. The sample yields 800,000 to 1,200,000 clones, about four fifths seen once. Germline CDR1 is KGHSH and CDR2 is LQKENI. The CDR3 is 15 amino acids. Losses at the gene ends were 3 bases for V and 1 base for J; bases not matched to a gene: 4. Sequencing input: memory CD4+ T cells from PBMCs. Subset meaning: CD45RA-negative fraction. This TCR was recovered from a man younger than 35 in good health. Some clones in this sample may be carry-over from other donors' samples. This chain links TRBV18 with TRBJ2-5; 8 bases fit TRBD2. The CDR3 loop is CASSPVLAAQETQYF. CDR3 nucleotide sequence: TGTGCCAGCTCACCTGTACTAGCGGCCCAAGAGACCCAGTACTTC.